The clone carrying this TCR beta chain was found a few times. The antigen remains unidentified. This specimen belongs to a study of T-cell reconstitution after alpha-beta-depleted transplantation in children. Notes on the study in general: Newly produced T cells mostly provided counts and TCRbeta diversity after one year, as hyperexpanded clones declined. Two months or so post-transplant, alpha-beta T cells reportedly derived from several hundred expanded graft clones. Surviving thymic progenitors and recipient T cells were the source of high TCRbeta diversity at day 60 in some patients.

Library preparation (for TCRbeta) was performed with unique molecular identifiers. TCRdb re-derived calls from the PCR reads in MiXCR, one entry per CDR3 protein. Of around 450,000 distinct CDR3 sequences listed, under 20% are singletons. This CDR3 is built from 17 residues. Trimming took 1 base from V and 0 from J, leaving 10 bases between them. Germline values: CDR1 LGHDT, CDR2 YNNKEL (reference sequence). The sequencing here drew on PBMCs, mostly from graft donor cells, taken 360 days after TCRalphabeta/CD19-depleted stem cell transplant. This sequence originates from a boy younger than two who had a stem cell transplant for Wiskott-Aldrich syndrome, so the T cells may come from the graft donor. The rearrangement links TRBV3-1 to TRBJ2-6; D is unclear. The CDR3 bases are TGTGCCAGCAGCCAAGTGTCCCTGAGCTCTGGGGCCAACGTCCTGACTTTC. Its protein is CASSQVSLSSGANVLTF. Filled out from reference TRBV3-1 and TRBJ2-6, the complete variable domain reads DTAVSQTPKYLVTQMGNDKSIKCEQNLGHDTMYWYKQDSKKFLKIMFSYNNKELIINETVPNRFSPKSPDKAHLNLHINSLELGDSAVYFCASSQVSLSSGANVLTFGAGSRLTVL.